This is a list of T cell receptor beta chains from one sample in a study of molecular identifiers for immune sequencing clone quantification. TCRdb reanalysed the PCR reads using MiXCR and keeps one entry per CDR3 protein. This sample has about half a million distinct CDR3 sequences, with around 23% found just once. Sequencing was carried out using naive CD8+ T cells from blood, with Jurkat cell RNA spiked in. Receptor source: a human donor in good health. Some libraries in this study had Jurkat cell RNA spiked in. CDR3s include the opening cysteine and the closing phenylalanine or tryptophan. Each record gives: J gene, clone size, V gene, D gene, CDR3 protein, CDR3 DNA. The D gene is left open where the match is weak. Clone size, where shown, is once, few, many, or a class for clones that have expanded.

TRBJ2-1 | - | TRBV7-8 | - | CASSLSGDPSFNEQFF | TGTGCCAGCAGCTTAAGTGGGGACCCCTCCTTCAATGAGCAGTTCTTC
TRBJ2-5 | many | TRBV5-6 | - | CASSLDRQETQYF | TGTGCCAGCAGCTTGGACCGACAAGAGACCCAGTACTTC
TRBJ2-1 | - | TRBV28 | - | CASTLRLHNEQFF | TGTGCCAGCACCCTCCGGCTGCACAATGAGCAGTTCTTC
TRBJ2-1 | - | TRBV13 | - | CAISSPQRAHNEQFF | TGTGCCATCAGCTCCCCGCAGCGGGCCCACAATGAGCAGTTCTTC
TRBJ1-3 | many | TRBV5-6 | - | CASSTQSQRSGNTIYF | TGTGCCAGCAGCACCCAGTCCCAGCGGAGCGGAAACACCATATATTTT
TRBJ1-6 | many | TRBV20-1 | TRBD1 | CSARDRRGNSPLHF | TGCAGTGCTAGAGATCGCAGGGGGAATTCACCCCTCCACTTT
TRBJ2-7 | - | TRBV7-9 | TRBD1 | CASSLVDRADEQYF | TGTGCCAGCAGCTTAGTGGACAGGGCGGACGAGCAGTACTTC
TRBJ2-1 | many | TRBV7-8 | - | CASSLAGPEQFF | TGTGCCAGCAGCTTAGCTGGCCCCGAGCAGTTCTTC
TRBJ2-7 | - | TRBV11-2 | - | CASSLEVPGQSYEQYF | TGTGCCAGCAGCTTGGAGGTGCCGGGACAAAGCTACGAGCAGTACTTC
TRBJ1-5 | - | TRBV24-1 | - | CATSDRTAEPQHF | TGTGCCACCAGTGACCGGACCGCGGAGCCCCAGCATTTT
TRBJ1-1 | many | TRBV4-2 | - | CASSQETTEAFF | TGTGCCAGCAGCCAAGAGACAACTGAAGCTTTCTTT
TRBJ2-7 | - | TRBV20-1 | TRBD2 | CSATSGMNSYEQYF | TGCAGTGCGACTAGCGGAATGAACTCCTACGAGCAGTACTTC
TRBJ1-1 | many | TRBV27 | TRBD1 | CASSLDRGGSEAFF | TGTGCCAGCAGTCTTGACAGGGGGGGTTCTGAAGCTTTCTTT
TRBJ2-7 | few | TRBV18 | TRBD2 | CASSPTSGSTGEQYF | TGTGCCAGCTCACCTACGAGCGGGAGTACAGGCGAGCAGTACTTC
TRBJ2-3 | few | TRBV20-1 | TRBD1 | CSARDLEGQGTRDTQYF | TGCAGTGCTAGAGATCTTGAGGGACAGGGGACGAGAGATACGCAGTATTTT
TRBJ2-5 | - | TRBV7-6 | - | CASSIERSRQETQYF | TGTGCCAGCAGCATAGAGCGGTCGCGGCAAGAGACCCAGTACTTC
TRBJ2-5 | few | TRBV27 | - | CASSSGVPETQYF | TGTGCCAGCAGTTCCGGGGTGCCGGAGACCCAGTACTTC
TRBJ1-5 | - | TRBV4-1 | - | CASSRWVQGSQPQHF | TGCGCCAGCAGCCGATGGGTACAGGGCAGTCAGCCCCAGCATTTT
TRBJ2-7 | - | TRBV11-2 | - | CASSPVMAYEQYF | TGTGCCAGCAGCCCCGTGATGGCCTACGAGCAGTACTTC
TRBJ2-7 | - | TRBV6-5 | - | CASSYSTGPYEQYF | TGTGCCAGCAGTTACTCAACGGGACCTTACGAGCAGTACTTC
TRBJ2-2 | few | TRBV12-5 | - | CASERANTGELFF | TGTGCTAGTGAGAGGGCGAACACCGGGGAGCTGTTTTTT
TRBJ2-7 | few | TRBV5-1 | - | CASSWGPFYEQYF | TGCGCCAGCAGTTGGGGGCCCTTCTACGAGCAGTACTTC
TRBJ2-7 | many | TRBV28 | - | CASSLSDRSYEQYF | TGTGCCAGCAGTTTAAGTGACAGGTCCTACGAGCAGTACTTC
TRBJ2-1 | - | TRBV12-5 | - | CASGPEGPRPRIF | TGTGCTAGTGGTCCCGAGGGACCCCGGCCCAGGATCTTC
TRBJ1-1 | few | TRBV25-1 | - | CASSETGVGTEAFF | TGTGCCAGCAGTGAAACTGGGGTTGGTACTGAAGCTTTCTTT
TRBJ2-7 | few | TRBV24-1 | TRBD2 | CATSGAMAGGSYEQYF | TGTGCCACCTCCGGGGCCATGGCGGGAGGGTCCTACGAGCAGTACTTC
TRBJ2-7 | many | TRBV7-9 | - | CASSPLQGPLF | TGTGCCAGCAGCCCCCTACAGGGACCTCTCTTC
TRBJ2-4 | many | TRBV6-6 | TRBD2 | CASSSSSGSLGIQYF | TGTGCCAGCAGTTCCTCTAGCGGGAGTTTAGGCATTCAGTACTTC
TRBJ2-2 | few | TRBV7-9 | - | CASSLVLRTGELFF | TGTGCCAGCAGCTTAGTACTACGAACCGGGGAGCTGTTTTTT
TRBJ2-2 | once | TRBV28 | - | CASGPTEGVSGELFF | TGTGCCAGCGGTCCCACTGAGGGGGTTTCGGGGGAGCTGTTTTTT
TRBJ2-5 | - | TRBV6-5 | - | CASSYSGGAETQYF | TGTGCCAGCAGTTACTCAGGCGGGGCTGAGACCCAGTACTTC
TRBJ2-1 | many | TRBV7-2 | - | CASSPMNNEQFF | TGTGCCAGCAGCCCCATGAACAATGAGCAGTTCTTC
TRBJ2-3 | few | TRBV7-7 | TRBD2 | CASSARGGGLETQYF | TGTGCCAGCAGCGCTCGTGGTGGCGGACTAGAGACGCAGTATTTT